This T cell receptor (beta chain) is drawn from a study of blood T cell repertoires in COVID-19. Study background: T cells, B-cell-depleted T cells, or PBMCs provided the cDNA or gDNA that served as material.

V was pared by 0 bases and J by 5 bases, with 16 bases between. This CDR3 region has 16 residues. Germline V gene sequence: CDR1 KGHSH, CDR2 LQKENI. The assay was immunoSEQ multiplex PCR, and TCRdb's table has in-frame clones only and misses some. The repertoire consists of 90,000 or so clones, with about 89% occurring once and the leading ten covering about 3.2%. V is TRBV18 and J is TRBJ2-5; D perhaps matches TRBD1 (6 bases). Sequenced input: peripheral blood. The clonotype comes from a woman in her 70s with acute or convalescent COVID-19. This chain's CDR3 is CASSPPGTRNGETQYF. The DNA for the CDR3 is TGTGCCAGCTCACCACCAGGGACACGGAACGGGGAGACCCAGTACTTC.